These T cell receptor beta chains were read from a single sample in a study of blood T cell repertoires in COVID-19. Profiled with immunoSEQ multiplex PCR; TCRdb holds only in-frame clones, not every one. Of 130,000 to 150,000 clones in the sample, about 86% were seen once. The specimen was peripheral blood. The receptors stem from a woman older than 75 with acute or convalescent COVID-19. The CDR3 runs from the conserved cysteine through the conserved F or W. D genes are given only for firm matches. Expanded clones are given a class, and other clones once, few, many or no size at all.

d_call j_call clone_size v_call cdr3_aa cdr3_nt
- TRBJ1-1 - TRBV7-8 CASSLETVSMNTEAFF TGTGCCAGCAGCTTGGAGACAGTTTCGATGAACACTGAAGCTTTCTTT
- TRBJ2-1 - TRBV7-2 CASSFNRDIGLGEQFF TGTGCCAGCAGCTTCAACCGGGACATCGGGCTTGGTGAGCAGTTCTTC
- TRBJ2-7 - TRBV7-9 CASSLGQAGSYEQYF TGTGCCAGCAGCTTAGGACAGGCAGGCTCCTACGAGCAGTACTTC
- TRBJ2-5 - TRBV20-1 CSAQAEETQYF TGCAGTGCGCAAGCGGAGGAGACCCAGTACTTC
- TRBJ2-3 - TRBV5-4 CASSLLSSATDTQYF TGTGCCAGCAGCTTGTTGTCTAGCGCCACAGATACGCAGTATTTT
TRBD2 TRBJ2-7 - TRBV11-2 CASSSRLAGGSSYEQYF TGTGCCAGCAGCTCCAGACTAGCGGGGGGTAGCTCCTACGAGCAGTACTTC
TRBD2 TRBJ2-5 few TRBV3-1/TRBV3-2 CASSQARGGGLKETQYF TGTGCCAGCAGCCAAGCGAGGGGTGGGGGACTAAAAGAGACCCAGTACTTC
- TRBJ2-3 - TRBV6-5 CASSQRESTDTQYF TGTGCCAGCTCGCAGAGGGAGAGCACAGATACGCAGTATTTT
TRBD1 TRBJ1-2 few TRBV7-3 CASSLDPGGEVPTF TGTGCCAGCAGCTTAGATCCAGGGGGCGAGGTCCCCACCTTC
- TRBJ1-4 - TRBV5-1 CASSLDVWPEKLFF TGCGCCAGCAGCTTGGATGTCTGGCCTGAAAAACTGTTTTTT
TRBD1 TRBJ1-1 - TRBV7-9 CASSSDRAAEAFF TGTGCCAGCAGCTCAGACAGGGCGGCTGAAGCTTTCTTT
TRBD1 TRBJ1-2 - TRBV6-5 CASSSGQGYGYTF TGTGCCAGCAGTTCCGGACAGGGTTATGGCTACACCTTC
TRBD1 TRBJ2-7 - TRBV4-1 CASRGTALGEQYF TGCGCCAGCAGGGGGACAGCGCTCGGGGAGCAGTACTTC
TRBD1 TRBJ2-7 once TRBV4-2 CASSHITGGAAYEQYF TGTGCCAGCAGCCATATAACAGGGGGCGCAGCCTACGAGCAGTACTTC
- TRBJ2-1 once TRBV3-1/TRBV3-2 CASRPTGITYNEQFF TGTGCCAGCAGGCCCACAGGGATTACCTACAATGAGCAGTTCTTC
- TRBJ1-2 - TRBV6-6 CASSYSTGQDYGYTF TGTGCCAGCAGTTACTCGACAGGTCAGGACTATGGCTACACCTTC
TRBD1 TRBJ2-3 - TRBV12-5 CASGWGTGFPQDTQYF TGTGCTAGTGGTTGGGGGACAGGATTCCCCCAGGATACGCAGTATTTT
TRBD1 TRBJ1-2 - TRBV7-2 CASSLGIGTGGLGYTF TGTGCCAGCAGCTTAGGGATAGGGACAGGGGGCCTTGGCTACACCTTC
- TRBJ1-2 - TRBV9 CASSVGSNRHYGYTF TGTGCCAGCAGCGTAGGCTCGAACAGACACTATGGCTACACCTTC
- TRBJ1-2 once TRBV5-4 CASSQLREASGYTF TGTGCCAGCAGCCAACTCAGGGAGGCATCGGGCTACACCTTC
- TRBJ1-5 - TRBV6-2/TRBV6-3 CASSFQGRGGDQPQHF TGTGCCAGCAGTTTTCAGGGGAGGGGAGGGGATCAGCCCCAGCATTTT
TRBD1 TRBJ1-6 - TRBV15 CATSLLPGDRDNSPLHF TGTGCCACCAGCCTTCTCCCAGGGGACAGGGATAATTCACCCCTCCACTTT
- TRBJ1-1 once TRBV4-3 CASSQGLQGSHTEAFF TGCGCCAGCAGCCAAGGATTGCAGGGTTCGCACACTGAAGCTTTCTTT
TRBD2 TRBJ2-1 - TRBV3-1/TRBV3-2 CASSPHGTRGDEQFF TGTGCCAGCAGCCCTCACGGGACTAGGGGTGATGAGCAGTTCTTC
- TRBJ2-2 - TRBV24-1 CATSAVGSSGSANTGELFF TGTGCCACCAGTGCAGTTGGGTCGTCGGGGTCCGCGAACACCGGGGAGCTGTTTTTT
TRBD1 TRBJ1-6 - TRBV3-1/TRBV3-2 CASRRTGFNSPLHF TGTGCCAGCAGACGGACAGGCTTTAATTCACCCCTCCACTTT
TRBD1 TRBJ2-7 - TRBV30 CAWSVRGQGAYQQYF TGTGCCTGGAGTGTACGGGGACAGGGGGCTTATCAGCAGTACTTC
TRBD1 TRBJ1-6 - TRBV25-1 CASSPTGGRSPLHF TGTGCCAGCAGTCCAACAGGGGGCAGGTCACCCCTCCACTTT
- TRBJ2-5 once TRBV6-5 CASKVGETQYF TGTGCCAGCAAGGTCGGGGAGACCCAGTACTTC
TRBD1 TRBJ1-4 - TRBV14 CASSQDSQGDATNEKLFF TGTGCCAGCAGCCAAGATTCACAGGGGGATGCAACTAATGAAAAACTGTTTTTT
- TRBJ1-6 - TRBV5-1 CASSSLGHSNSPLHF TGCGCCAGCAGTTCCTTGGGACATAGCAATTCACCCCTCCACTTT
- TRBJ2-7 - TRBV13 CASSSSSYAMLEQYF TGTGCCAGCAGCTCCTCCTCCTATGCAATGCTAGAGCAGTACTTC
TRBD1 TRBJ1-2 - TRBV3-1/TRBV3-2 CASSQVYGTGQPLGGYTF TGTGCCAGCAGCCAAGTCTACGGGACAGGGCAACCACTGGGTGGCTACACCTTC
- TRBJ2-5 - TRBV7-8 CASVGTSGETQYF TGTGCCAGTGTCGGGACATCCGGAGAGACCCAGTACTTC
- TRBJ2-2 - TRBV7-9 CASSPTAGDLHRTGELFF TGTGCCAGCAGCCCCACGGCAGGGGACCTTCATCGAACCGGGGAGCTGTTTTTT